A selection of T cell receptor beta chains follows, all from one sample in a study of blood T cell repertoires in COVID-19. The assay was immunoSEQ multiplex PCR, and TCRdb's table has in-frame clones only and misses some. The repertoire holds about 52,000 clones, with around 80% as singletons. Sequenced sample: peripheral blood. The receptors were sampled from a woman of 80 years or more with COVID-19, enrolled during active disease. Each CDR3 is given with its conserved first and last residue. Each record gives: J gene, clone size, V gene, D gene, CDR3 DNA, CDR3 protein. A D gene is named only where the DNA matches it firmly. Clone size appears in some rows only: once, few, many, or a class for an expanded clone.

J gene: TRBJ1-1
clone size: NA
V gene: TRBV7-2
D gene: NA
CDR3 DNA: TGTGCCAGCAGCTCTCCACCGGGGGAGGGACTTCCGAACACTGAAGCTTTCTTT
CDR3 protein: CASSSPPGEGLPNTEAFF

J gene: TRBJ1-2
clone size: NA
V gene: TRBV29-1
D gene: NA
CDR3 DNA: TGCAGCGTTGGGGTGGGGAGCTATGGCTACACCTTC
CDR3 protein: CSVGVGSYGYTF

J gene: TRBJ2-1
clone size: NA
V gene: TRBV9
D gene: TRBD2
CDR3 DNA: TGTGCCAGCAGCGTAGTTGGTAGCGGGGCCTACAATGAGCAGTTCTTC
CDR3 protein: CASSVVGSGAYNEQFF

J gene: TRBJ2-1
clone size: NA
V gene: TRBV28
D gene: TRBD2
CDR3 DNA: TGTGCCAGCAGTTTATGGGGACTAGCGGGAGGGTACAATGAGCAGTTCTTC
CDR3 protein: CASSLWGLAGGYNEQFF

J gene: TRBJ2-5
clone size: NA
V gene: TRBV10-3
D gene: NA
CDR3 DNA: TGTGCCATCAGTGAGGAGGCTTCTATCCCCGAGACCCAGTACTTC
CDR3 protein: CAISEEASIPETQYF

J gene: TRBJ2-3
clone size: NA
V gene: TRBV11-3
D gene: NA
CDR3 DNA: TGTGCCAGCAGCCAAGGGGTTGGTAGCACAGATACGCAGTATTTT
CDR3 protein: CASSQGVGSTDTQYF

J gene: TRBJ2-3
clone size: NA
V gene: TRBV4-1
D gene: TRBD2
CDR3 DNA: TGCGCCAGCAGCCAAGATAGGGTAGCGGGGAGCACAGATACGCAGTATTTT
CDR3 protein: CASSQDRVAGSTDTQYF

J gene: TRBJ1-1
clone size: NA
V gene: TRBV10-3
D gene: NA
CDR3 DNA: TGTGCCATCAAAGAAGCGAGCGGGCGCACTGAAGCTTTCTTT
CDR3 protein: CAIKEASGRTEAFF

J gene: TRBJ2-3
clone size: NA
V gene: TRBV3-1/TRBV3-2
D gene: TRBD2
CDR3 DNA: TGTGCCAGCAGCCGGTCGGGACTAGCGGGAGGGGGTAGCACAGATACGCAGTATTTT
CDR3 protein: CASSRSGLAGGGSTDTQYF

J gene: TRBJ1-2
clone size: once
V gene: TRBV25-1
D gene: NA
CDR3 DNA: TGTGCCAGCACCAGGGGCTTCGGCTACACCTTC
CDR3 protein: CASTRGFGYTF